The rows below give T cell receptor beta chains drawn from one sample of a study of response to subunit inactivated influenza vaccine. TCRdb independently ran MiXCR on the RT-PCR reads; one entry per CDR3 protein. This sample has about 700,000 distinct CDR3 sequences, with about a sixth found just once. Sequenced material: PBMCs from blood, taken approximately 13 days after vaccination. The receptors were sampled from a man aged 50-60 years who received an inactivated influenza vaccine. CDR3s include the opening cysteine and the closing phenylalanine or tryptophan. A D gene is named only where the DNA matches it firmly. Part of the rows lack a size; the others show once, few, many or a class for expanded clones.

size,J,V,D,DNA,CDR3
.,TRBJ2-5,TRBV5-1,.,TGCGCCAGCAGCCCGGGACGGCTTTTCCAAGAGACCCAGTACTTC,CASSPGRLFQETQYF
.,TRBJ2-1,TRBV5-1,.,TGCGCCAGCAGCTTCTCCACTGGAGACAATGAGCAGTTCTTC,CASSFSTGDNEQFF
few,TRBJ2-1,TRBV4-3,.,TGCGCCAGCAGCCAAGATCAACGGGTGGGGCAGTTCTTC,CASSQDQRVGQFF
.,TRBJ2-6,TRBV6-5,.,TGTGCCAGCAGTTACTCCTACGCCGGGTTTGGGGCCAACGTCCTGACTTTC,CASSYSYAGFGANVLTF
few,TRBJ2-3,TRBV12-3/TRBV12-4,TRBD2,TGTGCCAGCAGCCCGGGACTAGCGGGGGGTCGTAGCACAGATACGCAGTATTTT,CASSPGLAGGRSTDTQYF
.,TRBJ2-3,TRBV6-5,.,TGTGCCAGCAGTTACTCCGCAGGGCAGCTCACAGATACGCAGTATTTT,CASSYSAGQLTDTQYF
many,TRBJ2-1,TRBV5-5,.,TGTGCCAGCAGCTCCGCGAAGTTAGATAACCTAGCAGTGGTCTTC,CASSSAKLDNLAVVF
once,TRBJ2-6,TRBV5-6,.,TGTGCCAGCAGCTTGGAAGAGTCTTGGCTCTCTGGGGCCAACGTCCTGACTTTC,CASSLEESWLSGANVLTF
.,TRBJ2-3,TRBV5-4,TRBD1,TGTGCCAGCAGCGGGGACAGGGGGGAAGCAGATACGCAGTATTTT,CASSGDRGEADTQYF
few,TRBJ2-3,TRBV4-3,TRBD1,TGCGCCAGCAGCCAAGATCCCGGGACAGGGGGTAATACGCAGTATTTT,CASSQDPGTGGNTQYF
few,TRBJ2-7,TRBV6-5,TRBD2,TGTGCCAGCAGATACGGGATAGCGGGAGACTACGAGCAGTACTTC,CASRYGIAGDYEQYF
.,TRBJ1-5,TRBV6-2/TRBV6-3,.,TGTGCCAGCGCTAGGGCAGGGGGCAATCAGCCCCAGCATTTT,CASARAGGNQPQHF
.,TRBJ1-1,TRBV11-3,.,TGTGCCAGCAGCTTAGATACAGGGACTGAAGCTTTCTTT,CASSLDTGTEAFF
few,TRBJ2-5,TRBV6-2/TRBV6-3,.,TGTGCCAGCAGTACCCCCGGGACAGTTCGATTAGCGGAGTTGTACCAAGAGACCCAGTACTTC,CASSTPGTVRLAELYQETQYF
.,TRBJ1-6,TRBV21-1,.,TGTGCCAGCAGCGAACGATTAACCGGGGCCTCACCCCTCCACTTT,CASSERLTGASPLHF
.,TRBJ2-3,TRBV5-1,.,TGCGCCAGCAGCTTGGCAAGCAAAGATACGCAGTATTTT,CASSLASKDTQYF
few,TRBJ2-5,TRBV24-1,.,TGTGCCACCAGTGGCCCCGGGACCCAAGAGACCCAGTACTTC,CATSGPGTQETQYF
.,TRBJ2-5,TRBV30,TRBD2,TGTGCCTGGAGTACGGGACTAGGGGAGACCCAGTACTTC,CAWSTGLGETQYF
.,TRBJ2-3,TRBV2,TRBD2,TGTGCCAGCAGGACCGGGACTAGCGGGGTATATACGCAGTATTTT,CASRTGTSGVYTQYF
.,TRBJ2-7,TRBV4-2,.,TGTGCCGGCAGCCAAGGATACGGAAGGAGCGGCGAGCAGTACTTC,CAGSQGYGRSGEQYF
few,TRBJ1-6,TRBV15,.,TGTGCCACCAGCAGAGATGCGACAGGTGGACCCCTCCACTTT,CATSRDATGGPLHF
few,TRBJ2-7,TRBV7-9,.,TGTGCCAGCAGCTTAAAGACCAGGGCCCACGAGCAGTACTTC,CASSLKTRAHEQYF
.,TRBJ1-6,TRBV5-1,.,TGCGCCAGCAGCTTTAGGGAGAGAGATTCACCCCTCCACTTT,CASSFRERDSPLHF
many,TRBJ2-3,TRBV5-1,.,TGCGCCAGCAGTGAGGGGAGACCAGATACGCAGTATTTT,CASSEGRPDTQYF
few,TRBJ2-1,TRBV5-1,.,TGCGCCAGCAGTATCGACGTGGGGTTGGCATTTTTCTTC,CASSIDVGLAFFF